Here is one T cell receptor (beta chain) with its context. Its cognate antigen has yet to be identified. Base-call qualities are not available, and no considerably larger clone is one nucleotide away. These data originate in a study of CD8 T cells in Susac syndrome (dated by TCRdb to about 2019). For the study in its entirety: Among the sequenced Susac syndrome patients, about 6 had clinically active disease and roughly eight were in clinical remission. Susac syndrome patients were therapy-naive, on corticosteroids (some also receiving IVIg), or on IVIg alone at blood withdrawal. The study used repertoire sequencing to test whether antigen drove CD8+ T cell activation and differentiation in Susac syndrome. General conclusions and limits of the study: The study acknowledged that relatively few individuals were included in the TCR sequencing and HLA analysis. No clonal expansion was detected in the CD4+ T cell repertoire of Susac syndrome patients.

Peripheral blood CD8+ and CD4+ T cells from healthy donors, Susac syndrome patients and multiple sclerosis patients were profiled using high-throughput TCR beta sequencing. Susac syndrome patients met recently defined diagnostic criteria for definite or probable disease. Bulk CD8+ and CD4+ T cells were purified by magnetic negative isolation, whereas CD8+ TEMRA cells were enriched by FACS. Blood was drawn into EDTA tubes, processed within 24 hours, and PBMCs were isolated by density gradient centrifugation. PBMCs intended for TCR sequencing were cryopreserved in liquid nitrogen and thawed later in a water bath at 37 degrees C. The sorted or isolated CD4+, CD8+ and CD8+ TEMRA cells reached a purity of at least 90%. RNA was extracted using the RNeasy kit, and roughly 0.5 to 1 microgram was reverse transcribed with random hexamers. The immunoSEQ multiplex PCR assay, covering 54 Vbeta and 13 Jbeta segments, was used to amplify TCR beta CDR3 regions. Bias from PCR amplification was corrected by using a synthetic template baseline for primer optimization and for computational correction. Regarding the original processing steps: Reads were annotated to V, D and J genes according to IMGT and were analyzed with immunoSEQ Analyzer, with only productive sequences retained. To calculate clonality, Shannon entropy was normalized by log2 of the number of productive unique sequences and then subtracted from one. Public and private clones were assessed among the 100 most prevalent clones of each patient and control. Clones were defined as Susac-specific if absent from the healthy and MS cohorts, from over a thousand published viral clones and from other ImmuneACCESS disease sequences. TCRdb reran the public reads through fastp at Q25 and MiXCR, keeping productive beta chains. Each record represents a unique CDR3 protein, reported with the most common genes and DNA among its rows. The V and J calls here are based on TCRdb, not the publication. Here the sample has roughly 200,000 distinct CDR3 sequences; just under 95% occur a single time. 0.099% of the sample lies in the top ten.

The CDR3, from cysteine to phenylalanine, totals 13 residues. Left in the record is the CDR3 DNA by itself, 39 bases read in frame from the first base. CDR1 and CDR2, per the germline V gene, are SGDLS and YYNGEE. V loses 3 bases, J loses 8 bases, and the germline ends lie 14 bases apart. This TCR derives from a human donor with Susac syndrome. The sequenced sample was CD4+ T cells from PBMCs. The rearrangement combines TRBV9 with TRBJ1-1, with the D gene not clear enough to name. The DNA is TGTGCCAGCAGCGCGGATTTGAAGGGAGAAGCTTTCTTT. Its protein reads: CASSADLKGEAFF.